The 21 T cell receptor beta chains in this list originate from one sample, sequenced in a study of OX40 agonist ivuxolimab in advanced cancers. The method was immunoSEQ multiplex PCR; TCRdb's version includes in-frame clones alone and lacks a portion of them. The table lists 95,000 to 150,000 clones, 93% of them singletons, with 0.15% to 0.16% in the top ten. The material sequenced was CD4+ or CD8+ T cells sorted from blood, taken in a trial of the OX40 agonist ivuxolimab. The receptor source for this set is an adult with an advanced solid tumor such as melanoma, head and neck, liver or kidney cancer.

The rearrangement links TRBV11-2 to TRBJ2-7, with D unclear. Trimming removed 3 bases from V and 6 bases from J, with 15 bases in between. CDR3 length: 14 amino acids. Germline loops: CDR1 SGHAT, CDR2 FQNNGV. CDR3 nucleotides: TGTGCCAGCAGCTTCCGACCCCTCTCTGGCGAGCAGTACTTC. This gives the protein CASSFRPLSGEQYF.

A single count supports this clone. The V and J genes are TRBV11-2 and TRBJ2-3; D gene ambiguous. Germline lookup yields CDR1 SGHAT and CDR2 FQNNGV. Trimming took 0 bases from V and 6 from J, leaving 7 bases between them. This CDR3 contains 13 residues. CDR3 in amino acids: CASSLEPLDTQYF. In DNA form, the CDR3 reads TGTGCCAGCAGCTTAGAGCCATTGGATACGCAGTATTTT.

This chain connects TRBV11-2 to TRBJ1-5, with a weak D call TRBD1 (6 bases). Between the trimmed V and J ends, which lost 5 bases and 0 bases, there was a span of 11 bases. The CDR3 has 15 residues. The V gene's germline CDR1 is SGHAT and CDR2 FQNNGV. CDR3 protein: CASSPDSHSNQPQHF. The CDR3, as DNA: TGTGCCAGCAGCCCGGACAGCCATAGCAATCAGCCCCAGCATTTT. The full variable domain, in which reference TRBV11-2 and TRBJ1-5 provide the parts outside the CDR3, is EAGVAQSPRYKIIEKRQSVAFWCNPISGHATLYWYQQILGQGPKLLIQFQNNGVVDDSQLPKDRFSAERLKGVDSTLKIQPAKLEDSAVYLCASSPDSHSNQPQHFGDGTRLSIL.

A single count supports this clone. V and J are TRBV7-8 and TRBJ1-2, with 7 bases matching TRBD1. This CDR3 contains 16 residues. Looked up from germline, CDR1 is SGHVS and CDR2 is FQNEAQ. With 4 bases clipped from V and 2 bases from J, the junction kept 10 bases outside the gene matches. This chain's CDR3 is CASSSIPPGQNYGYTF. CDR3 DNA: TGTGCCAGCAGCTCCATACCACCGGGACAGAACTATGGCTACACCTTC. Full variable domain (remainder filled in from reference TRBV7-8 and TRBJ1-2): GAGVSQSPRYKVAKRGQDVALRCDPISGHVSLFWYQQALGQGPEFLTYFQNEAQLDKSGLPSDRFFAERPEGSVSTLKIQRTQQEDSAVYLCASSSIPPGQNYGYTFGSGTRLTVV.

The V gene is TRBV5-1, the J gene TRBJ2-1; TRBD2 aligns across 7 bases. CDR1 SGHRS and CDR2 YFSETQ come from the germline V gene. J lost 13 bases, V lost 4 bases, and 14 bases had no gene match. The CDR3 extends over 14 amino acids. In DNA, the CDR3 is TGCGCCAGCAGCCCGGATTTGGCGGGAGTGGGCCAGTTCTTC. Its translation: CASSPDLAGVGQFF.

This sequence joins TRBV7-6 and TRBJ1-6, with 8 bases aligning to TRBD1. CDR3 length: 16 amino acids. The V gene end was trimmed by 4 bases and the J gene end by 7 bases; junction bases not matched to a gene: 9. Germline CDR1 and CDR2: SGHVS and FNYEAQ. The CDR3 is CASSSGPGQENSPLHF. In DNA, the CDR3 is TGTGCCAGCAGCTCCGGCCCGGGACAGGAGAATTCACCCCTCCACTTT.

V is TRBV6-6 and J is TRBJ1-4; 7 bases map to TRBD1. The trim removed 2 bases at V and 5 bases at J, leaving 2 bases unmatched. The germline V gene encodes CDR1 MNHNY and CDR2 SVGAGI (reference sequence). The CDR3 has 14 residues. The CDR3 sequence is CASSYRDSNEKLFF. CDR3 coding DNA: TGTGCCAGCAGTTACCGGGACAGCAATGAAAAACTGTTTTTT.

J is TRBJ1-1 and V is TRBV19; 12 bases match TRBD1. The CDR3 runs 16 residues. The trim removed 3 bases at V and 4 bases at J, leaving 6 bases unmatched. The germline CDR1 and CDR2 sequences are LNHDA and SQIVND (reference sequence). The CDR3 region has the DNA TGTGCCAGTAGTATGTGGGGACAGGGGGCGATCACTGAAGCTTTCTTT. Its translation is CASSMWGQGAITEAFF.

V usage is TRBV5-6 and J usage is TRBJ1-3, with D maybe TRBD1 (6 bases). The CDR3 runs 15 residues. Trimming removed 2 bases from V and 4 bases from J, with 13 bases in between. Looked up from germline, CDR1 is SGHDT and CDR2 is YYEEEE. CDR3 sequence: CASSFTGTLGNTIYF. CDR3 DNA: TGTGCCAGCAGCTTTACCGGGACACTCGGAAACACCATATATTTT.

This chain connects TRBV5-1 to TRBJ1-1, with D possibly being TRBD1 (5 bases). The germline CDR1 and CDR2 sequences are SGHRS and YFSETQ. V gave up 6 bases and J gave up 5 bases, with 26 bases separating them. The CDR3 length is 17 residues. The CDR3 DNA reads as TGCGCCAGCAAACTACAGGCTTCCAGTAGCCGAGGAACTGAAGCTTTCTTT. Encoded protein: CASKLQASSSRGTEAFF.

The chain has TRBV9 and TRBJ2-1; D gene unclear. The CDR3 has 15 amino acids. Between the trimmed V and J ends, which lost 2 bases and 0 bases, there was a span of 9 bases. CDR1 and CDR2 (germline): SGDLS, YYNGEE. The CDR3, as DNA: TGTGCCAGCAGCGTGACTTACGGCTCCTACAATGAGCAGTTCTTC. Translation: CASSVTYGSYNEQFF.

The chain joins TRBV19 to TRBJ1-5, with 8 bases aligning to TRBD1. Germline V lookup: CDR1 LNHDA, CDR2 SQIVND (reference sequence). V trimming: 4 bases; J trimming: 3 bases; junction bases outside the gene matches: 2. CDR3 size: 14 residues. CDR3 DNA: TGTGCCAGTAGTACGACAGGGGACAATCAGCCCCAGCATTTT. Amino acids: CASSTTGDNQPQHF.

This sequence joins TRBV28 and TRBJ2-6, with D maybe TRBD1 (5 bases). Per the germline V gene, CDR1 is MDHEN and CDR2 is SYDVKM. Deletions cut 2 bases from V and 9 bases from J, with 14 bases between. This CDR3 region has 15 residues. DNA for the CDR3: TGTGCCAGCAGTTTAGGAGCCAGGGAACACAACGTCCTGACTTTC. Amino acids: CASSLGAREHNVLTF.

The V and J genes are TRBV5-1 and TRBJ2-5; D may be TRBD1 (6 bases). Germline CDR1 reads SGHRS; CDR2 reads YFSETQ. Trimming stripped 3 bases from V and 1 base from J, with 16 bases between. The length of the CDR3 is 16 residues. The CDR3 bases are TGCGCCAGCAGCTCAAGCTATACAGGGCCCCAAGAGACCCAGTACTTC. Translating it yields CASSSSYTGPQETQYF.

This chain links TRBV11-2 with TRBJ2-7; D gene ambiguous. The CDR3 is 11 amino acids. V shed 5 bases and J shed 9 bases, with 11 bases lying between them. Looked up from germline, CDR1 is SGHAT and CDR2 is FQNNGV. This CDR3 is CASSLSTRQYF. CDR3 sequence (DNA): TGTGCCAGCAGCCTCAGCACGAGGCAGTACTTC.

The rearrangement links TRBV18 to TRBJ2-7, with 11 bases identical to TRBD2. The CDR3 runs to 15 residues. Unmatched junction bases numbered 4, after V lost 2 bases and J lost 4 bases. CDR1 is KGHSH, CDR2 LQKENI, per germline. The CDR3 loop reads CASSPTASGGYEQYF. CDR3 in DNA: TGTGCCAGCTCACCAACGGCTAGCGGGGGGTACGAGCAGTACTTC.

The chain links TRBV4-3 to TRBJ2-7; TRBD2 matches at 10 bases. The CDR3 totals 16 residues. V lost 1 base, J lost 5 bases, and 8 bases stayed unmatched. The germline V gene has CDR1 LGHNA and CDR2 YSLEER. The CDR3 coding sequence is TGCGCCAGCAGCCAAGTCTTCCAGCGGGAGGGGAACGAGCAGTACTTC. Amino acid sequence: CASSQVFQREGNEQYF.

The rearrangement links TRBV28 to TRBJ1-1; 7 nucleotides align to TRBD1. This CDR3 has 14 residues. V lost 2 bases, J lost 5 bases, and 5 bases stayed unmatched. CDR1 is MDHEN and CDR2 is SYDVKM in the germline V gene. The CDR3 DNA is TGTGCCAGCAGTTTACGGACAGGTGGAACTGAAGCTTTCTTT. It codes for CASSLRTGGTEAFF.

As DNA, the CDR3 is TGTGCCAGCAGCACCACCCGGACAGGCTACACCGGGGAGCTGTTTTTT. It codes for CASSTTRTGYTGELFF. The V gene is TRBV28, the J gene TRBJ2-2; 7 nucleotides agree with TRBD1. The CDR3 extends over 16 amino acids. Germline trimming cut 6 bases from V and 3 bases from J; bases unmatched to any gene: 10. Germline V CDR1 and CDR2: MDHEN, SYDVKM.

This clone has only one observation. This chain links TRBV7-3 with TRBJ2-1, with D possibly matching TRBD2 (6 bases). V was clipped by 5 bases and J by 9 bases, with 14 bases between them. Looked up from germline, CDR1 is SGHTA and CDR2 is FQGTGA. This CDR3 spans 13 amino acids. The CDR3 DNA is TGTGCCAGCAGCCTCACGACTAGGACTGAGCAGTTCTTC. It is translated as CASSLTTRTEQFF.

This sequence joins TRBV7-8 and TRBJ1-4; TRBD1 might be the D (6 bases). The germline V gene encodes CDR1 SGHVS and CDR2 FQNEAQ. V lost 4 bases to trimming and J lost 7 bases, with 22 bases between them. This CDR3 has 17 residues. The CDR3: CASSYRDPGVKGEKLFF. DNA for the CDR3: TGTGCCAGCAGCTATAGGGATCCAGGGGTGAAGGGTGAAAAACTGTTTTTT.